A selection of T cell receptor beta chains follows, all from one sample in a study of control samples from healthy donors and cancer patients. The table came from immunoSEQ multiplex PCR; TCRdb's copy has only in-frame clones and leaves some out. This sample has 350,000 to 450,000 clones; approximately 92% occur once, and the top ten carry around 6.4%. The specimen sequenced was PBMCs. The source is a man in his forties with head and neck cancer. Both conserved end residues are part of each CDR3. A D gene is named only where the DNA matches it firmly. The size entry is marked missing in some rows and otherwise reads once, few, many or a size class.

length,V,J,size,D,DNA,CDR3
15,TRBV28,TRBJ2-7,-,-,TGTGCCAGCAGTTGGGGCGTAGGAATTTCCTACGAGCAGTACTTC,CASSWGVGISYEQYF
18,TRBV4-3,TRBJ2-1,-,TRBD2,TGCGCCAGCAGCCAAGGGGGGGGTACGGGACGACTTTACAATGAGCAGTTCTTC,CASSQGGGTGRLYNEQFF
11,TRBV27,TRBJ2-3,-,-,TGTGCCAGCACCGGTGGAGATACGCAGTATTTT,CASTGGDTQYF
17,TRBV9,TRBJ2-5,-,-,TGTGCCAGCAGCGCCCAAACGAGGGGGGTAAGGCAAGAGACCCAGTACTTC,CASSAQTRGVRQETQYF
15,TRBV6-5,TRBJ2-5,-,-,TGTGCCAGCAGTTCGCCCGAGGACGGCAGGGAGACCCAGTACTTC,CASSSPEDGRETQYF
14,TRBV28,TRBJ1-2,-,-,TGTGCCAGCAGTTTGAATCAGGGTGGCTATGGCTACACCTTC,CASSLNQGGYGYTF
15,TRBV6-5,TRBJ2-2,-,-,TGTGCCAGCCACCCCGGTCCGACGAACACCGGGGAGCTGTTTTTT,CASHPGPTNTGELFF
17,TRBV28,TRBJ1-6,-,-,TGTGCCAGCAGTTTGGAGATGGGCGTTATGGGGTTCTCACCCCTCCACTTT,CASSLEMGVMGFSPLHF
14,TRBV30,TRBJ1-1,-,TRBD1,TGTGCCTGGATAGAGGGGGCGTATAACACTGAAGCTTTCTTT,CAWIEGAYNTEAFF
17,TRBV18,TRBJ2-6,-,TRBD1,TGTGCCAGCTCACCTGGACAGGTTTCCTCTGGGGCCAACGTCCTGACTTTC,CASSPGQVSSGANVLTF
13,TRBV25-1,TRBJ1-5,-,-,TGTGCCAGCAGAGGGGAGGGCAATCAGCCCCAGCATTTT,CASRGEGNQPQHF
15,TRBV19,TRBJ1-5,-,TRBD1,TGTGCCAGTAGTATAGGTGGACAGGAGGCCGAGCCCCAGCATTTT,CASSIGGQEAEPQHF
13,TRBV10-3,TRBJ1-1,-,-,TGTGCCATCAGTGACGAGCCGAACACTGAAGCTTTCTTT,CAISDEPNTEAFF
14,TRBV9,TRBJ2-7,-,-,TGTGCCAGCAGCGTACGAGGGAAGCTCTACGAGCAGTACTTC,CASSVRGKLYEQYF
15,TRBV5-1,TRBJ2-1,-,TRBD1,TGCGCCAGCAGCTGGGGACAGGGGGACTACAATGAGCAGTTCTTC,CASSWGQGDYNEQFF
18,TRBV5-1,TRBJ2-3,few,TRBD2,TGCGCCAGCAGCTTGTTATGGGATCGCGGGGGGAGCACAGATACGCAGTATTTT,CASSLLWDRGGSTDTQYF
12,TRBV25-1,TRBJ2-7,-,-,TGTGCCACCTTCGATGCGGGCTACGAGCAGTACTTC,CATFDAGYEQYF
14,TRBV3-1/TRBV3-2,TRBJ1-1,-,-,TGTGCCAGCAGCCAAGATTTGTTGAACACTGAAGCTTTCTTT,CASSQDLLNTEAFF
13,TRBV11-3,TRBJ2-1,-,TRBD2,TGTGCCAGCAGCTTAGATGGGGGGGATGAGCAGTTCTTC,CASSLDGGDEQFF
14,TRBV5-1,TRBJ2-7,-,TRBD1,TGCGCCAGCAGCAGCTGGACAGGGACTTTCGAGCAGTACTTC,CASSSWTGTFEQYF
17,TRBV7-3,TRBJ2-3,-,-,TGTGCCAGCAGCCTTCTTCCCTCCGGGCTAAGCACAGATACGCAGTATTTT,CASSLLPSGLSTDTQYF
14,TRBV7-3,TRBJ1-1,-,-,TGTGCCAGCAGTTCTCAGGGATCCGACACTGAAGCTTTCTTT,CASSSQGSDTEAFF
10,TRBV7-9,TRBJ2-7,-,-,TGTGCCAGTCCAGAGCACGAGCAGTACTTC,CASPEHEQYF
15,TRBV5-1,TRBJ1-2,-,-,TGCGCCAGCAGCCCGGAAGGGTCTGATAACTATGGCTACACCTTC,CASSPEGSDNYGYTF
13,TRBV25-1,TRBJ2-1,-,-,TGTGCCAGCATGAGGAGCTCCTACAATGAGCAGTTCTTC,CASMRSSYNEQFF
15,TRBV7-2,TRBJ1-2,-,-,TGTGCCAGCAGCCAGCTCCGTGGGGTTGGCTATGGCTACACCTTC,CASSQLRGVGYGYTF
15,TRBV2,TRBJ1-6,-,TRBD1,TGTGCCAGCAGCCCGAGACAGGGGGGAAGTTCACCCCTCCACTTT,CASSPRQGGSSPLHF
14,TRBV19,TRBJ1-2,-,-,TGTGCCAGTACAACAGGACTGCACGACTATGGCTACACCTTC,CASTTGLHDYGYTF
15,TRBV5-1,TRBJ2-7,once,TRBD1,TGCGCCAGCAGCTTACGAGAGACAGGGGTTCGAGAGCAGTACTTC,CASSLRETGVREQYF
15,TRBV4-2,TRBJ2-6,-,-,TGTGCCAGCAGCCAAGATCGCAATGGGGCCAACGTCCTGACTTTC,CASSQDRNGANVLTF
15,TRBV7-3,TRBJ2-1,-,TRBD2,TGTGCCAGCAGCTTGGAGCGGGGCTCCTACAATGAGCAGTTCTTC,CASSLERGSYNEQFF
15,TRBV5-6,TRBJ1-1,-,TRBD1,TGTGCCAGCAGCACCCGACAGGGCTTGAGCACTGAAGCTTTCTTT,CASSTRQGLSTEAFF
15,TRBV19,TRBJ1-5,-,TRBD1,TGTGCCAGTAGTCCCCGGACAGGGGTGGGTCAGCCCCAGCATTTT,CASSPRTGVGQPQHF